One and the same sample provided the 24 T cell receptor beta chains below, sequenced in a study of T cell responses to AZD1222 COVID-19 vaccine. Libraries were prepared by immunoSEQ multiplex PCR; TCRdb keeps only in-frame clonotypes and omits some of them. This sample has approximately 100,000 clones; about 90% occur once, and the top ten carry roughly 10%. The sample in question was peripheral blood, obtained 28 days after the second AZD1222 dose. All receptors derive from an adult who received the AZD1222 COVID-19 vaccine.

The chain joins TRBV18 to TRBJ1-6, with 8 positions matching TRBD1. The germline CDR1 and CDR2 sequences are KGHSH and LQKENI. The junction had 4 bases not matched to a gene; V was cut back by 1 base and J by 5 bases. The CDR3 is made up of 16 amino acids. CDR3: CASSPRQGKNNSPLHF. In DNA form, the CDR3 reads TGTGCCAGCTCACCACGACAGGGGAAAAATAATTCACCCCTCCACTTT.

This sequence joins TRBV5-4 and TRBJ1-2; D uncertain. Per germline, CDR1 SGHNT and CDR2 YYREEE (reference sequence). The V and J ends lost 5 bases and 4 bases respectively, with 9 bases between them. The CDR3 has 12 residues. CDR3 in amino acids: CASRAGFYGYTF. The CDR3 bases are TGTGCCAGCAGGGCCGGGTTCTATGGCTACACCTTC.

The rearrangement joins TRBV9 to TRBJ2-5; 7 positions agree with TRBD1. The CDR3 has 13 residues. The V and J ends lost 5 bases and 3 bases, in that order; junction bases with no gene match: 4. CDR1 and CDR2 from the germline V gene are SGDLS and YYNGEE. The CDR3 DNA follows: TGTGCCAGCAGGCGCACAGGGGAAGAGACCCAGTACTTC. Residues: CASRRTGEETQYF.

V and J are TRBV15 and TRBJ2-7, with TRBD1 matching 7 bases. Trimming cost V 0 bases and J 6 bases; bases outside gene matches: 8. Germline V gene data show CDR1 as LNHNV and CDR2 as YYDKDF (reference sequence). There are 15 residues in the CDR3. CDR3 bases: TGTGCCACCAGCAGAGAGACAGGGTTTCTAACCGAGCAGTACTTC. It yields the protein CATSRETGFLTEQYF.

CDR3 nucleotides: TGTGCCAGCAGCCAAATGGACAGTAATTCACCCCTCCACTTT. Amino acids: CASSQMDSNSPLHF. The chain employs TRBV3-1 (or the pseudogene TRBV3-2) and TRBJ1-6, with a weak D call TRBD1 (6 bases). The germline V gene encodes CDR1 LGHDT and CDR2 YNNKEL (reference sequence). The CDR3 consists of 14 residues. Trimming left V 2 bases short and J 6 bases short, with 8 bases between.

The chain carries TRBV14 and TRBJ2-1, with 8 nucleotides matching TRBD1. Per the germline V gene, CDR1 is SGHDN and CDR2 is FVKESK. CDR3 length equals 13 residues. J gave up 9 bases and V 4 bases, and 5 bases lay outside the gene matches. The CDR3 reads CASSRDRGGEQFF. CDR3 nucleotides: TGTGCCAGCAGCCGCGACAGGGGCGGTGAGCAGTTCTTC. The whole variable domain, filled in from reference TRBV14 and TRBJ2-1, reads EAGVTQFPSHSVIEKGQTVTLRCDPISGHDNLYWYRRVMGKEIKFLLHFVKESKQDESGMPNNRFLAERTGGTYSTLKVQPAELEDSGVYFCASSRDRGGEQFFGPGTRLTVL.

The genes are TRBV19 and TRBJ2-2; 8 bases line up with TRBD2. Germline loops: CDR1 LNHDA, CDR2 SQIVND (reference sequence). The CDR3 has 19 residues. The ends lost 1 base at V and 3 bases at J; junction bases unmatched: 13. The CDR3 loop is CASSIVRDSGLGHTGELFF. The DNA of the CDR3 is TGTGCCAGTAGTATAGTCCGTGACTCGGGACTAGGCCACACCGGGGAGCTGTTTTTT.

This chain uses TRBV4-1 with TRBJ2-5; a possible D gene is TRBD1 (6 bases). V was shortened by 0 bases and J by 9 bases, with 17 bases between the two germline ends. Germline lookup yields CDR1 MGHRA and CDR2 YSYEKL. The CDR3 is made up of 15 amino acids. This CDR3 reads CASSQDWTAPKPQYF. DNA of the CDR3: TGCGCCAGCAGCCAAGATTGGACAGCGCCTAAGCCCCAGTACTTC.

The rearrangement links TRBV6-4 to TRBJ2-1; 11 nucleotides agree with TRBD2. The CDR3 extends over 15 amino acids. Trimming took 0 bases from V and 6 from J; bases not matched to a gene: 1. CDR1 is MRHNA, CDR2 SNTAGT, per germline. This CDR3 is CASSDSSGGANEQFF. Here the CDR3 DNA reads TGTGCCAGCAGTGACTCTAGCGGGGGGGCCAATGAGCAGTTCTTC.

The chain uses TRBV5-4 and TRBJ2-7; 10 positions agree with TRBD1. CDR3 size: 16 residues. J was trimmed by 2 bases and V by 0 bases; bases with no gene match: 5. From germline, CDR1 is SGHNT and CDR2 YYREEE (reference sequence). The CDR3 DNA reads TGTGCCAGCAGCTTGGCCGCGACAGGGGGCCCCTACGAGCAGTACTTC. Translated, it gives CASSLAATGGPYEQYF. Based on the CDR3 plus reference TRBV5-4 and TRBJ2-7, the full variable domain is ETGVTQSPTHLIKTRGQQVTLRCSSQSGHNTVSWYQQALGQGPQFIFQYYREEENGRGNFPPRFSGLQFPNYSSELNVNALELDDSALYLCASSLAATGGPYEQYFGPGTRLTVT.

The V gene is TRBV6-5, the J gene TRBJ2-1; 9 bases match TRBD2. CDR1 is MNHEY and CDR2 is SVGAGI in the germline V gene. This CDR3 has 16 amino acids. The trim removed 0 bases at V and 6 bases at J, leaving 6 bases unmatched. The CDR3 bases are TGTGCCAGCAGTTACTCCGTGGCGGGAGGGAGCAATGAGCAGTTCTTC. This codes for CASSYSVAGGSNEQFF.

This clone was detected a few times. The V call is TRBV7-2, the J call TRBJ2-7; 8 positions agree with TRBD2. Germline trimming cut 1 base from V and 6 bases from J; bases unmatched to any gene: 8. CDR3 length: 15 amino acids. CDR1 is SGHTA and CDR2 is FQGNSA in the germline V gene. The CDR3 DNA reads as TGTGCCAGCAGCTTAGGAGTTCTAGCGGGTCGCGAGCAGTACTTC. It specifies CASSLGVLAGREQYF.

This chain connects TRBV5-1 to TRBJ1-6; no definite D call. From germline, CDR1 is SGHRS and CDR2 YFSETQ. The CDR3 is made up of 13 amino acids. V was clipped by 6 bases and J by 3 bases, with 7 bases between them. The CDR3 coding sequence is TGCGCCAGCAAATTCTTCTATAATTCACCCCTCCACTTT. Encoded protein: CASKFFYNSPLHF.

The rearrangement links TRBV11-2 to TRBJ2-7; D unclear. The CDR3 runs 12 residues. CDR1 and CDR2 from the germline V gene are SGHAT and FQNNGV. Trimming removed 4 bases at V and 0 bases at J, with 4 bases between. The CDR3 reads CASSSHSYEQYF. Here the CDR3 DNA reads TGTGCCAGCAGCTCCCACTCCTACGAGCAGTACTTC.

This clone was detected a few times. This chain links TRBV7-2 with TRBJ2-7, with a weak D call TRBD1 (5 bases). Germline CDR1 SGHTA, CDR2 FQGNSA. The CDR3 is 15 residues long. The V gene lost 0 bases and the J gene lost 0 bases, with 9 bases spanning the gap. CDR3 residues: CASSLASGYSYEQYF. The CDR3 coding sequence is TGTGCCAGCAGCTTAGCGTCAGGGTACTCCTACGAGCAGTACTTC. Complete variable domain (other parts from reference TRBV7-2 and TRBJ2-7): GAGVSQSPSNKVTEKGKDVELRCDPISGHTALYWYRQSLGQGLEFLIYFQGNSAPDKSGLPSDRFSAERTGGSVSTLTIQRTQQEDSAVYLCASSLASGYSYEQYFGPGTRLTVT.

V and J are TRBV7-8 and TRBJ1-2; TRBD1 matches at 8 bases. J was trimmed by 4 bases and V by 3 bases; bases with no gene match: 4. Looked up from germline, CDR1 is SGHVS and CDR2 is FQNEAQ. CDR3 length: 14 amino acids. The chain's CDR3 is CASSFGQGPYGYTF. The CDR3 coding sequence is TGTGCCAGCAGCTTTGGACAGGGCCCCTATGGCTACACCTTC.

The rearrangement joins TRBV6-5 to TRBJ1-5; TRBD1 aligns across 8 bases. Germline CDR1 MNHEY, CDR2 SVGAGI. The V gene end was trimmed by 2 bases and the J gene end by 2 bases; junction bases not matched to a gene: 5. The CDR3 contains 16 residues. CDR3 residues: CASSYLTGDGNQPQHF. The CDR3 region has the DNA TGTGCCAGCAGTTACCTGACAGGGGATGGCAATCAGCCCCAGCATTTT.

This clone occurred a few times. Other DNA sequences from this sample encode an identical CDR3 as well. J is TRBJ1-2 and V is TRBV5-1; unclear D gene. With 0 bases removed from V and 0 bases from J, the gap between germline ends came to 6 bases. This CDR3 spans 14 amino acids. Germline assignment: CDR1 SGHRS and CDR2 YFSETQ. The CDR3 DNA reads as TGCGCCAGCAGCTTGGAGACACCTAACTATGGCTACACCTTC. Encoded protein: CASSLETPNYGYTF.

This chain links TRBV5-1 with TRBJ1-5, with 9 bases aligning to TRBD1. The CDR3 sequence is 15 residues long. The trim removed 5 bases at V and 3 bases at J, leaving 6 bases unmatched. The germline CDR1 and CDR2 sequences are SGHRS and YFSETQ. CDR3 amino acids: CASSEQGADNQPQHF. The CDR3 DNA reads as TGCGCCAGCAGTGAACAGGGGGCGGACAATCAGCCCCAGCATTTT.

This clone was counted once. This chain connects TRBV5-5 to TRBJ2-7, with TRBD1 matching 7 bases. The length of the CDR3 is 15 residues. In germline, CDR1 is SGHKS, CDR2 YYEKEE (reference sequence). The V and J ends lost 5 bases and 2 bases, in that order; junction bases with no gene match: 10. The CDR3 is CASSSRDRKAYEQYF. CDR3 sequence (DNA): TGTGCCAGCAGTTCCCGGGACAGAAAAGCCTACGAGCAGTACTTC.

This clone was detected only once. The chain's CDR3 is CASRKRGGTDTQYF. The CDR3 DNA sequence: TGTGCCAGCAGGAAGCGGGGGGGCACAGATACGCAGTATTTT. The rearrangement links TRBV3-1 (or the pseudogene TRBV3-2) to TRBJ2-3, with 9 bases fitting TRBD2. The CDR3 contains 14 residues. Trimming at V came to 6 bases and at J to 1 base, leaving 2 bases not matched to a gene. The germline gives CDR1 LGHDT, CDR2 YNNKEL (reference sequence).

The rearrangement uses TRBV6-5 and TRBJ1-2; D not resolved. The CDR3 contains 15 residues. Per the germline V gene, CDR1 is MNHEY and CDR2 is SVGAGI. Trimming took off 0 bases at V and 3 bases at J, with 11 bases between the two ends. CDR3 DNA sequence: TGTGCCAGCAGTTACTCGACGGGTGGAGACTATGGCTACACCTTC. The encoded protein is CASSYSTGGDYGYTF.

In DNA form, the CDR3 reads TGTGCCAGCAGTTCTCTCGGACAGGGAGTTTCGTTAGAGACCCAGTACTTC. Amino acid sequence: CASSSLGQGVSLETQYF. This rearrangement joins TRBV7-2 to TRBJ2-5; 8 positions agree with TRBD1. The germline CDR1 and CDR2 sequences are SGHTA and FQGNSA. CDR3 size: 17 residues. V lost 6 bases and J lost 4; bases outside the gene matches: 16.

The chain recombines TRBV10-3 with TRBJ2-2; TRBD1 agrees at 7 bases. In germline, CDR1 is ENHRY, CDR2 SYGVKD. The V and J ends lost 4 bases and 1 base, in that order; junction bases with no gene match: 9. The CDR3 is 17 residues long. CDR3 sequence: CAISASLGTENTGELFF. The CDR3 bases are TGTGCCATCAGTGCGTCTCTCGGGACAGAGAACACCGGGGAGCTGTTTTTT.